The clone carrying this TCR beta chain has just one count. Its antigen is not known. The sample carries other DNA sequences with the same CDR3. The data are from a study of T cell responses to AZD1222 COVID-19 vaccine. Study findings and constraints: Repertoires were obtained solely post-peak T cell response.

The V end lost 2 bases, the J end lost 1 base, and 5 bases lay between the germline ends. The CDR3 runs to 12 residues. Germline V gene lookup returns CDR1 GTSNPN and CDR2 SVGIG (reference sequence). Clones were sequenced by immunoSEQ multiplex PCR, and TCRdb holds only the in-frame ones, with some missing. The table includes roughly 160,000 clones, 88% detected once. This chain links TRBV30 with TRBJ1-1; D is ambiguous. The receptor was derived from an adult in good health. Sequencing was performed on peripheral blood, taken on day 0 of AZD1222 vaccination. The CDR3 DNA reads as TGTGCCTGGAGTAGAGCGAACACTGAAGCTTTCTTT. Its translation: CAWSRANTEAFF.